The rows below give T cell receptor beta chains drawn from one sample of a study of T cell responses to AZD1222 COVID-19 vaccine. The protocol was immunoSEQ multiplex PCR, while the TCRdb copy is restricted to in-frame clones and leaves out a portion. In the table there are about 110,000 clones, roughly 90% of which are singletons. This specimen consisted of peripheral blood, obtained on day 0 of AZD1222 vaccination. The receptors were sampled from an adult in good health. Each CDR3 is given with its conserved first and last residue. The D gene is left open where the match is weak. Where a row states a size, it is once, few, many or the class of an expanded clone; other rows omit it.

13,-,TRBJ2-7,TRBV5-4,-,TGTGCCAGCAGCCCCGACAGGTCCTACGAGCAGTACTTC,CASSPDRSYEQYF
13,-,TRBJ1-1,TRBV4-1,-,TGCGCCAGCAGACCCCAGGCGGGCACTGAAGCTTTCTTT,CASRPQAGTEAFF
16,-,TRBJ1-3,TRBV7-8,TRBD1,TGTGCCAGCAGCAAGGGACAGGGGCACTCTGGAAACACCATATATTTT,CASSKGQGHSGNTIYF
13,-,TRBJ1-5,TRBV6-5,-,TGTGCCAGCAGAGAGACAGCTGATCAGCCCCAGCATTTT,CASRETADQPQHF
16,-,TRBJ1-6,TRBV6-5,-,TGTGCCAGCAGTTCACTAAAGGGGAGTCGGGTTTCACCCCTCCACTTT,CASSSLKGSRVSPLHF
13,-,TRBJ2-3,TRBV12-3/TRBV12-4,-,TGTGCCAGCAGTTTGCCGGACACAGATACGCAGTATTTT,CASSLPDTDTQYF
17,once,TRBJ1-2,TRBV28,-,TGTGCCAGCACAGATTCTGAGGGGCAGGGTTTGGACTATGGCTACACCTTC,CASTDSEGQGLDYGYTF
13,-,TRBJ1-2,TRBV4-1,-,TGCGCCAGCAGCCCCACCGAGGGGTACGGCTACACCTTC,CASSPTEGYGYTF
16,-,TRBJ2-1,TRBV6-2/TRBV6-3,-,TGTGCCAGCAGCCAAGGGGGAGCGGGGTTAGGCAATGAGCAGTTCTTC,CASSQGGAGLGNEQFF
12,-,TRBJ1-2,TRBV20-1,TRBD1,TGCAGTGCTAGTACAGGGGGCTGGGGCTACACCTTC,CSASTGGWGYTF
14,-,TRBJ1-5,TRBV6-1,-,TGTGCCAGCAGTGGAGGAGGAGGCGATCAGCCCCAGCATTTT,CASSGGGGDQPQHF
14,-,TRBJ2-7,TRBV27,-,TGTGCCAGCAGTTTAAGTGTGGGCAGCTACGAGCAGTACTTC,CASSLSVGSYEQYF
13,-,TRBJ1-2,TRBV11-2,-,TGTGCCAGCAGCCCCTCATCCGTCGACCGCTACACCTTC,CASSPSSVDRYTF
15,-,TRBJ2-7,TRBV5-5,TRBD2,TGTGCCAGCAGCTTGGCGGGAGGGCTCTCCTACGAGCAGTACTTC,CASSLAGGLSYEQYF
16,-,TRBJ1-4,TRBV5-1,-,TGCGCCAGCAGCTTGGAAACAGGGCGAGCGAGTGAAAAACTGTTTTTT,CASSLETGRASEKLFF
16,-,TRBJ2-7,TRBV27,TRBD1,TGTGCCAGCAGTCCTCCACAGGGGTTGGGTTCCTACGAGCAGTACTTC,CASSPPQGLGSYEQYF
17,few,TRBJ1-1,TRBV21-1,-,TGTGCCAGCAGCAAAGGACAACCGGGACAGGGGACCCTTGAAGCTTTCTTT,CASSKGQPGQGTLEAFF
14,once,TRBJ1-5,TRBV3-1/TRBV3-2,-,TGTGCCAGCAGCCAAGAGACGCGCAATCAGCCCCAGCATTTT,CASSQETRNQPQHF
14,-,TRBJ1-4,TRBV6-1,-,TGTGCCAGCAGTGAACTTCAGGCAAATGAAAAACTGTTTTTT,CASSELQANEKLFF
13,-,TRBJ1-1,TRBV19,-,TGTGCCAGTAGTATAGGAGGGAATATGGAGGCTTTCTTT,CASSIGGNMEAFF
18,-,TRBJ2-2,TRBV27,-,TGTGCCAGCAGTTTCCGATATAGGGGCAGGGTGAACACCGGGGAGCTGTTTTTT,CASSFRYRGRVNTGELFF
11,few,TRBJ1-1,TRBV20-1,-,TGCAGTGCCGGGACAAACACTGAAGCTTTCTTT,CSAGTNTEAFF
15,-,TRBJ1-4,TRBV7-9,-,TGTGCCAGCAGCGGAGATGGGGTTTCTAATGAAAAACTGTTTTTT,CASSGDGVSNEKLFF
12,-,TRBJ1-1,TRBV29-1,-,TGCAGCGTTTGGGGGATCCCAACTGAAGCTTTCTTT,CSVWGIPTEAFF
14,-,TRBJ1-1,TRBV27,-,TGTGCCAGCAGTTCGACGCTGGGGGACACTGAAGCTTTCTTT,CASSSTLGDTEAFF
13,-,TRBJ2-3,TRBV12-5,-,TGTGCTAGTGGTTTCGGGGGACGAGATACGCAGTATTTT,CASGFGGRDTQYF
13,-,TRBJ2-5,TRBV27,-,TGTGCCAGCAGTCGAGGCCCCGTTTGGACCCAGTACTTC,CASSRGPVWTQYF
15,-,TRBJ2-3,TRBV18,-,TGTGCCAGCTCGCCCCCCGGGACTCGCACAGATACGCAGTATTTT,CASSPPGTRTDTQYF
14,-,TRBJ2-1,TRBV5-5,-,TGTGCCAGCAGCTACTACGGGACCTACAATGAGCAGTTCTTC,CASSYYGTYNEQFF
15,-,TRBJ2-1,TRBV20-1,-,TGCAGTGCTAGTTTTGGAACAAACGACTACAATGAGCAGTTCTTC,CSASFGTNDYNEQFF
15,-,TRBJ1-2,TRBV3-1/TRBV3-2,TRBD1,TGTGCCAGCAGCCTCCGGGACAGACTGGACTATGGCTACACCTTC,CASSLRDRLDYGYTF
13,-,TRBJ1-2,TRBV5-1,-,TGCGCCAGCAGCCCTACCACAGGGACTGGCTACACCTTC,CASSPTTGTGYTF
16,-,TRBJ2-7,TRBV25-1,-,TGTGCCAGCAGTGAAGGGGTCGGACAGTTCTCATACGAGCAGTACTTC,CASSEGVGQFSYEQYF
14,once,TRBJ1-1,TRBV19,-,TGTGCCAGTAGTATTTTAGACATGAACACTGAAGCTTTCTTT,CASSILDMNTEAFF
14,-,TRBJ1-5,TRBV19,-,TGTGCCAGCAGAGTGGGGCAGGGCAATCAGCCCCAGCATTTT,CASRVGQGNQPQHF
15,-,TRBJ1-4,TRBV27,TRBD1,TGTGCCAGCAGTTTATGGGGACAGGGGGATGAAAAACTGTTTTTT,CASSLWGQGDEKLFF
13,-,TRBJ1-2,TRBV5-1,-,TGCGCCAGCAGGGTGGAGGGGGTGAACGGCTACACCTTC,CASRVEGVNGYTF
14,once,TRBJ2-3,TRBV4-1,-,TGCGCCAGCAGCCACCCGGGGCCCACAGATACGCAGTATTTT,CASSHPGPTDTQYF
13,few,TRBJ1-2,TRBV5-1,-,TGCGCCAGCACCCAAGAGGTGTCACGAGGCTACACCTTC,CASTQEVSRGYTF
13,few,TRBJ2-7,TRBV11-3,-,TGTGCCAGCAGCTTAACCGAAGGGCGTGAGCAGTACTTC,CASSLTEGREQYF
15,-,TRBJ2-7,TRBV27,-,TGTGCCAGCAGTTTAGCAGGGGGAATCGGGAGGGAGCAGTACTTC,CASSLAGGIGREQYF
16,-,TRBJ1-1,TRBV5-1,-,TGCGCCAGCAGCTTGTGGGGAGCCGGGGGGAGTGGAGAAGCTTTCTTT,CASSLWGAGGSGEAFF
11,-,TRBJ1-1,TRBV30,-,TGTGCCTGGAGTGGCGGCAGTGAAGCTTTCTTT,CAWSGGSEAFF
14,-,TRBJ2-3,TRBV19,-,TGTGCCAGTAGTGTTTCAGGAGACCCAGATACGCAGTATTTT,CASSVSGDPDTQYF
14,-,TRBJ1-3,TRBV3-1/TRBV3-2,-,TGTGCCAGCAGTACAGGGAGCTCTGGAAACACCATATATTTT,CASSTGSSGNTIYF
18,-,TRBJ1-2,TRBV5-5,-,TGTGCCAGCAGCCCCCGGGGTAAGGGGCGACAAGCTAACTATGGCTACACCTTC,CASSPRGKGRQANYGYTF